This T cell receptor (beta chain) was identified in a study of blood T cell repertoires in COVID-19. Whole-study context: The cDNA or gDNA used as material had been derived from T cells, B-cell-depleted T cells, or PBMCs.

There are 18 residues in the CDR3. The junction had 13 bases not matched to a gene; V was cut back by 6 bases and J by 2 bases. Per the germline V gene, CDR1 is MNHEY and CDR2 is SMNVEV (reference sequence). In the original processing: Amplified reference gene primers provided the basis for estimating nucleated cell counts. Repertoires were generated with immunoSEQ multiplex PCR, while TCRdb's copy carries only in-frame clones and drops some. V, J and clone size reflect that table, while D and trimming were determined from the DNA. This sample yields 150,000 to 200,000 clones, of which around four fifths are seen a single time; about 4.9% belongs to the top ten.

Material for sequencing was peripheral blood. V and J are TRBV27 and TRBJ1-2; 12 nucleotides agree with TRBD1. This clonotype was obtained from a young woman with acute or convalescent COVID-19. The CDR3 is CASSLSRDRGQKNYGYTF. The CDR3 bases are TGTGCCAGCAGCCTTTCCCGGGACAGGGGGCAGAAAAACTATGGCTACACCTTC.